The subject of this entry is one T cell receptor beta chain. The antigen it recognizes is unknown. Base qualities are not provided; no much larger clone lies one nucleotide away. This entry comes from a study of cytomegalovirus exposure and HLA in healthy donors (TCRdb year 2017). In the study overall: An earlier analysis of 587 of the donors reported roughly 300 Gb of sequence data and roughly 120 million unique TCR beta sequences obtained from 180 million or so T cells. To predict cytomegalovirus infection status, the study combined high-throughput TCR immunosequencing, statistical association of individual TCRs with disease status, and machine learning. A later genetic analysis used genome-wide SNP genotypes for about three fifths of the 666 donors, treating that subset as a discovery cohort. The later analysis used no new phenotypic data to find candidate immune exposures, relying instead on TCR beta sequences and their occurrence across donors. Donor age, sex, ethnicity and CMV serostatus were compiled together with the repertoire data. In addition to the first cohort of 666 subjects, a separate validation cohort of about 120 different subjects was used. The study profiled the T cell repertoires of about 640 subjects by immunosequencing and related them to cytomegalovirus serostatus. In a later analysis, previously published TCR beta repertoires from hundreds of donors were re-analyzed and high-resolution HLA genotyping was added so that TCR occurrence patterns could be studied. Among some 410 genotyped donors of the cohort, an average of 235,054 unique TCR beta nucleotide sequences were sequenced per donor, roughly 18% of them non-productive. The study was designed to test whether signatures of past pathogen exposure could be identified by cataloging public T cell receptors. All discovery cohort repertoires had been generated on a single sequencing platform. Four to six DR-DQ haplotypes were handled as single units for association and clustering, since linkage in the cohort was strong. An early release that covered more than 550 HLA-typed donors contained approximately 300 gigabases of sequencing data and some 87 million unique TCR sequences. An earlier analysis of fewer than 750 of the donors used high-throughput TCR beta sequencing to judge whether each TCR beta V gene segment behaved as functional or pseudogenic. Of the 398 genotyped donors, about 80% fell in the genetic ancestry cluster associated with self-reported Caucasian donors. The number of donors typed differed by locus, with roughly 629-640 for A, B, C, DRB1 and DQB1, around 500 for DQA1, over 600 for DPA1, and around 450 for DPB1. Class I and class II HLA loci were covered by the typing at four-digit resolution. Study-wide conclusions, independent of this receptor: Several of the top co-occurrence clusters appeared to be linked to parvovirus B19, influenza, CMV and Epstein-Barr virus, according to a later analysis. Only TCR beta chains were sequenced in this cohort, and the absence of alpha or paired-chain data limited detectable features. At a false discovery rate of 0.05, a later analysis linked 15,000 to 20,000 TCR beta sequences to specific HLA alleles. For the cohort, immune exposure information was limited to CMV serostatus. A cluster of highly shared sequence variants was judged likely to be a technical artifact of the sequencing pipeline. While some public TCRs were present in many individuals, most TCR sequences turned up only very rarely across donors. V-gene and J-gene trimming of TCR beta chains was associated with a missense DCLRE1C variant in a later genetic analysis, and the association was replicated in an independent cohort. A total of about 150 TCR beta chains were listed by the study as associated with cytomegalovirus. In both the original and validation cohorts, the classifier was reported to diagnose cytomegalovirus status with high specificity and sensitivity. Because counts were too low, seventeen rarely observed V segments, including chromosome 9 orphons, were left out of the earlier analysis of several hundred of the donors. HLA typing was unavailable for some donors at each locus, so association tests used only the typed subset. A later genetic analysis reported fewer N-insertions in productive TCRs among donors in an Asian-associated ancestry cluster than the roughly 700-donor mean. The 87-base-pair reads could not distinguish some IMGT-functional V segments, including TRBV6-2 and TRBV6-3, so those segments were excluded. A further reported finding was that TCR beta sequences accurately predicted the HLA-A and HLA-B alleles for most subjects in the first cohort. In vitro tests confirmed that a few of the cytomegalovirus-associated TCR beta chains recognize cytomegalovirus antigens. Presence/absence analyses assumed roughly uniform sequencing depth across donors, an assumption that may not hold. In a later analysis, most CMV-associated TCR beta chains were found to appear HLA-restricted, with HLA associations seemingly driven largely by CMV exposure. Compared with equally common non-associated chains, HLA-associated TCR beta chains in a later analysis were more clonally expanded and had lower generation probabilities. When HLA alleles, especially DR and DQ, strongly co-occurred, TCR associations were difficult to assign to individual alleles. According to the authors, the approach could potentially be generalized to other disease states and immunological phenotypes. In a later analysis, TCR association rates were found to vary across HLA loci, with the most associated TCRs seen for DRB1 alleles and the fewest for HLA-C alleles. Correlated functional status among segregating V segments might be attributable to linkage disequilibrium, but an unknown experimental factor could not be ruled out. In an earlier analysis of some 550 of the donors, most TCR beta V segments were observed in productive rearrangements about 87% or about 30% of the time, broadly matching IMGT annotations.

The cohort consisted of 666 healthy bone marrow donors. All cohort members were sampled while nominally healthy, although unrecorded immune exposures were likely present. Of the 550 to 750 cohort members, approximately 300 had positive CMV serostatus and just over 350 had negative CMV serostatus, and CMV serostatus was not recorded for the donor. Each donor provided a peripheral blood sample, and peripheral blood mononuclear cells were used for TCR beta sequencing. Genomic DNA was extracted from the blood cell samples with the Qiagen DNeasy Blood Extraction Kit. Receptor libraries were prepared by the immunoSEQ multiplex PCR assay. For the multiplex PCR, a mixture combining 60 forward primers for TCR Vbeta segments and 13 reverse primers for TCR Jbeta segments was used. A multiplex PCR assay on genomic DNA amplified the CDR3 region of rearranged TCR beta genes. Amplified TCR beta libraries were sequenced as 87-base-pair reads on the Illumina HiSeq System. Turning to the authors' computational methods: Across the 500 to 700 repertoires, a later analysis counted tens of millions of unique TCR beta chains, around 11 million of which were shared by at least two donors. Raw reads were error-corrected and collapsed into unique sequences with a nearest-neighbor algorithm that merged closely related sequences to remove PCR and sequencing errors. Alignment of CDR3 sequences to IMGT reference sequences was used to assign V, D and J gene segments. For a sequence to be retained, a match of at least six nucleotides to both a V gene segment and a J gene segment was required. Rearrangements were called productive when the CDR3 lacked stop codons and stayed in frame with V and J; all others were non-productive. Following IMGT convention, CDR3 was defined as the stretch from the second conserved V-encoded cysteine up to the conserved J-encoded phenylalanine. The earlier analysis of about 590 of the donors excluded sequences that lacked an unambiguous match to a single V gene segment. An earlier analysis of almost 600 of the donors classified V segments as functional when productive rearrangements were above 56.7% and as segregating when the standard deviation between donors was above 5%. A statistical classification framework was developed to diagnose cytomegalovirus status using the catalog of TCR beta chain sequences. In a later analysis, TCR nucleotide sequences were compared against IMGT/GENE-DB human TR gene sequences so that V and J genes could be assigned. Using the TCRdist pipeline, a later analysis assigned CDR3 sequences along with most-parsimonious VDJ recombination scenarios. In a later analysis, each TCR beta chain was defined by its CDR3 amino acid sequence together with its V-gene family, and reads without a unique V-gene family were excluded. As a way to deal with suspected cross-contamination and a sequencing artifact, a later analysis dropped roughly 620 nucleotide sequences that were highly shared and had low generation probability. In a later analysis, a clonal expansion index was calculated for each public chain from normalized within-repertoire ranks of inferred template counts. In a later analysis, generation probabilities were computed with a VDJ recombination model fitted to out-of-frame rearrangements, and the resulting probabilities were checked against IGoR. In a later analysis, hypergeometric tests were used to score TCR-TCR, TCR-HLA and TCR-CMV co-occurrence, with a repertoire-size bias correction applied to TCR pairs. False discovery rates were estimated in a later analysis by permuting HLA or CMV assignments 20 times. In a later analysis, co-occurring TCRs were grouped using DBSCAN, and TCRdist sequence similarity was added for clustering within HLA-allele-positive subsets. Co-occurrence clustering excluded repertoires with fewer than 30,000 or more than 120,000 public chains, plus five with anomalous nucleotide sharing. Entries here come from immuneACCESS through TCRdb and include only in-frame sequences with V and J called. Some clones fail to appear in such tables; in the studies checked, an unresolved V gene covers under half of the shortfall, and the cause of the remainder is unknown. That table supplies the V and J calls and clone size; D and trimming were determined from the DNA. The sample records 97,000 or so clones, about 69% of which are singletons. Of the sample, about 4.4% is held by the ten largest clones.

V gives up 5 bases and J gives up 6 bases, and the segment between their germline ends measures 9 bases. Counted from cysteine to phenylalanine, this CDR3 has 12 amino acids. The only DNA kept is the CDR3, 36 bases in frame from the first base. The germline V gene gives CDR1 as MNHEY and CDR2 as SVGAGI. The source is a human donor in good health. Sequenced input: PBMCs. Recombination connected TRBV6-5 to TRBJ2-3, with a weak D call of TRBD1 (6 bases match). The CDR3 has the sequence CASSAQGDTQYF. The bases read TGTGCCAGCAGTGCCCAGGGGGATACGCAGTATTTT.